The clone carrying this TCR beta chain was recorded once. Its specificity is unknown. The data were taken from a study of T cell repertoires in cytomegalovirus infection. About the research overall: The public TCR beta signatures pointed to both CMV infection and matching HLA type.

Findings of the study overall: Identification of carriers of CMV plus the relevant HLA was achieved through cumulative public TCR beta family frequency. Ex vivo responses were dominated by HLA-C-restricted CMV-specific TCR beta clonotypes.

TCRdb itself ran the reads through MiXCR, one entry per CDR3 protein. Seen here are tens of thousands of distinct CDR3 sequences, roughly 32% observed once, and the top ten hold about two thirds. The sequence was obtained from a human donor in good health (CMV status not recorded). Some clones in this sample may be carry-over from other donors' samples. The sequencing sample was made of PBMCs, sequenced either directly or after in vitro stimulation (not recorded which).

This CDR3 is CASSYSSSPYNEQFF. The CDR3 DNA follows: TGTGCCAGCAGTTACTCGTCTTCCCCGTACAATGAGCAGTTCTTC. V is TRBV6-6 and J is TRBJ2-1; no reliable D call. From germline, CDR1 is MNHNY and CDR2 SVGAGI (reference sequence). Trimming took 0 bases from V and 4 from J, leaving 10 bases between them. There are 15 residues in the CDR3.